The following is a T cell receptor beta chain sequence with its context. In this sample, this clonotype turned up many times. Its antigen has not been determined. The junction departs from germline at one end; a sequencing error may be responsible. Amplification of TCR beta CDR3 regions was carried out from RNA transcripts. A first-round RT-PCR of the TCR CDR3 used the HTBI primer set with the Qiagen OneStep RT-PCR kit. A second multiplex PCR round built the libraries, followed by size selection and purification. The libraries were sequenced on an Illumina HiSeq2000 using paired-end 100 bp reads. As for the authors' bioinformatics: SOAPnuke was used to process the raw data, removing reads that contained adapters or uncalled bases, had a mean Phred below 15, or lacked an exact match to the constant primer or identifier. High-quality paired reads were merged using COPE v1.2.5, and each unique nucleotide sequence was defined as a clonotype. Clonotypes were aligned to IMGT TRBV, TRBD and TRBJ reference segments using MiTCR v1.1. The analysis was restricted to V-J combinations with a frequency above 0.0001, which together covered approximately 99% of the repertoires. The TCS score was defined as the ratio of F50 (clonal expansion) to E x V (chaos), calculated using BLOSUM62-based TCRdist between CDR3 peptides within each V-J. Welch's t-statistics and random forest reduced fewer than 550 V-J features to some 14, which were used in a naive Bayes classifier (R e1071). Clones were called with MiXCR by TCRdb after fastp trimmed the public reads at Q25, and only in-frame beta chains were retained. CDR3 protein duplicates are merged, each entry listing the most common genes and DNA. The V and J calls follow TCRdb's processing rather than the paper's. Recorded for this sample are about 290,000 distinct CDR3 sequences; approximately 14% of them occurred a single time. Clones ranked in the top ten supply 7% to 9.5% of the sample.

Reading from cysteine to phenylalanine, the CDR3 counts 15 amino acids. Only the CDR3 portion is preserved as DNA: 45 bases, with reading frame beginning at the first base. Reading the germline V gene (reference sequence) gives CDR1 SSHAT and CDR2 FNYEAQ. The sample comes from a study of T cells in Graves' hyperthyroidism and ophthalmopathy (dated by TCRdb to 2018 to 2020). With regard to the full study: Peripheral blood was sampled at the time of initial diagnosis, prior to any treatment. An independent validation cohort of some 18 hyperthyroidism patients and 17 patients who later progressed to ophthalmopathy tested prospective prediction of ophthalmopathy. In over five Graves' hyperthyroidism patients, the study also compared T-cell repertoires from thyroid tissue with T-cell repertoires from blood. For training and testing, the 100 or so patients in the discovery cohort were randomly divided in a 7:3 ratio. To identify TCR V-J signatures that set the groups apart, the researchers used a discovery cohort of more than 95 patients, made up of 40 to 45 with Graves' ophthalmopathy and some 58 with stable Graves' hyperthyroidism. The paper describes TCR Vbeta CDR3 sequencing of 120 to 150 peripheral blood samples, made up of around 41 ophthalmopathy patients, around 78 hyperthyroidism patients and approximately 17 progressor patients. After sampling, hyperthyroidism patients received methimazole starting at 30 mg daily, and ophthalmopathy patients received high-dose intravenous methylprednisolone.

What the research found in general, with its limitations: No statistical method was used to set the sample size in advance, and investigators knew the group allocation. Ophthalmopathy was separated from stable hyperthyroidism by a 13 V-J signature model, with 85% to 90% sensitivity and roughly 81% specificity obtained in cross-validation and 80%/75% obtained in testing. Most expanded thyroid clonotypes (frequency above 0.001) were also detected in blood, a finding suggesting that blood repertoires may reflect thyroid immune responses. In validation, the model predicted progression to ophthalmopathy a median of around 6.5 months before onset, with around 70% sensitivity and 72.22% specificity.

Stable Graves' hyperthyroidism was defined as the absence of progression to ophthalmopathy over 18 months of follow-up. The hyperthyroidism patients were between 18 and 65 years old and newly diagnosed, with a disease duration of less than 2 months. Any patient with an uncontrolled infection, another autoimmune disease, pregnancy or lactation was excluded. Diagnoses relied on clinical symptoms, serum thyroxine and TRAb, thyroid ultrasound and orbital computed tomography. PBMCs were separated from roughly 10 ml of fresh peripheral blood using Ficoll-Paque density gradient centrifugation. Trizol reagent was used to extract total RNA, and RNA quality was then checked on an Agilent 2100 Bioanalyzer.

The chain was built from TRBV7-7 and TRBJ2-1, and 7 bases in between align with TRBD2. The clonotype was recovered from a woman in her 40s with Graves' hyperthyroidism. Source material: blood. The DNA reads as follows: TGTGCTAGCAGCTTACGTCTAGCGGCCTACAATGAGCAGTTCTTC. Its product reads: CASSLRLAAYNEQFF.